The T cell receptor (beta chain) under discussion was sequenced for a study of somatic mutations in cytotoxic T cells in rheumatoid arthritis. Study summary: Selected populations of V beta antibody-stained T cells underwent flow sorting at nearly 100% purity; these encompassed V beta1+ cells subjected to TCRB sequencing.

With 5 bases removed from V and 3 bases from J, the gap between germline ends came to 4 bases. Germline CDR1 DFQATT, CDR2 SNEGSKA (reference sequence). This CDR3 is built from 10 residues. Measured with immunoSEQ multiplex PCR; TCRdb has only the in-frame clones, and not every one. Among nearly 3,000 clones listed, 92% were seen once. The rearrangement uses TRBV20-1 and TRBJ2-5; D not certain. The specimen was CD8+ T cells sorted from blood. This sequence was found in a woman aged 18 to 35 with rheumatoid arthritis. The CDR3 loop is CSALKETQYF. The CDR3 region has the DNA TGCAGTGCTCTTAAAGAGACCCAGTACTTC.